This T cell receptor (beta chain) emerged from a study of breast tumors, draining lymph nodes, adjacent tissues. Study-level points and caveats: Data only fit, rather than demonstrated, lymph node origin of most tumor T cells. Compared with lymph nodes, tumors were less diverse; compared with nontumor tissue, more. Luminal-like breast cancer showed significantly higher tumor–nontumor repertoire similarity than basal-like. Most tumor T cells seemingly derive from lymph node, then expand in tumor.

Samples came from axillary lymph nodes draining the breast cancer. Germline assignment: CDR1 MNHEY and CDR2 SVGEGT. Trimming cost V 4 bases and J 7 bases, with 23 bases left between them. This CDR3 region has 18 residues. About this clonotype itself: Its antigen remains unknown.

From the multiplex PCR reads, TCRdb called clonotypes with MiXCR, one entry per CDR3 protein. The repertoire includes about 180,000 distinct CDR3 sequences, roughly a third of them detected once, and approximately 4.3% sits in the top ten. Sequenced material: axillary lymph node tissue. The chain has TRBV6-2 or TRBV6-3 and TRBJ1-6, with D tentatively TRBD1 (6 bases). The clonotype originates from a female donor with breast cancer. Some clones in this sample may be carry-over from other donors' samples. The CDR3 coding sequence is TGTGCCAGCAGTTGGGTCCTAGGGGGATCAGGGCCCAATTCACCCCTCCACTTT. Amino acid sequence: CASSWVLGGSGPNSPLHF.